In its sample, the clone carrying this T cell receptor beta chain was seen a few times. Authors' data handling: Reference gene primer amplification in the assay estimated nucleated cell counts. The data were produced by immunoSEQ multiplex PCR, yet TCRdb's version contains in-frame clones alone and is incomplete. Clone size and V and J calls were adopted from that table, with D and trimming inferred from the DNA. This sample yields about 200,000 clones, of which around 87% are seen a single time; 3% to 3.5% belongs to the top ten. This record comes from a study of blood T cell repertoires in COVID-19. Turning to the study itself: Collection of acute and convalescent COVID-19 samples took place in the United States, Italy and Spain.

V lost 4 bases to trimming and J lost 0 bases, with 7 bases between them. Germline assignment: CDR1 SNHLY and CDR2 FYNNEI. The CDR3 is made up of 15 amino acids. The material sequenced was peripheral blood. The chain couples TRBV2 to TRBJ1-6; D remains ambiguous. The TCR comes from a man aged 60 to 69 with acute or convalescent COVID-19. This chain's CDR3 is CASSGGSSYNSPLHF. The CDR3 DNA is TGTGCCAGCAGTGGAGGGAGCTCCTATAATTCACCCCTCCACTTT.